This T cell receptor (beta chain) came from a study of T cells in Graves' hyperthyroidism and ophthalmopathy. Study results and caveats: Most thyroid clonotypes expanded above 0.001 appeared in blood too.

Ten or more counts support this clonotype. Its antigen is undetermined. Stable Graves' hyperthyroidism denoted no ophthalmopathy progression over 18 months. Diagnosis relied on clinical symptoms, serum thyroxine and TRAb, thyroid ultrasound and orbital computed tomography. The source material, RNA transcripts, was used to amplify TCR beta CDR3 regions. RT-PCR in the first round (using the HTBI primer set) targeted the TCR CDR3. A single record per CDR3 protein comes from TCRdb applying MiXCR to the multiplex PCR reads. Of 550,000 to 800,000 distinct CDR3 sequences listed, 17% are singletons. The germline CDR1 and CDR2 sequences are ENHRY and SYGVKD. The V end lost 9 bases, the J end lost 8 bases, and 16 bases lay between the germline ends. This CDR3 is 12 amino acids long.

Sequencing was done on a sample of blood. This rearrangement joins TRBV10-3 to TRBJ1-2; no definite D call. The receptor's source is a man aged 45-65 years with Graves' hyperthyroidism. CDR3 DNA sequence: TGTGCCATTATGACCGGAGGGATAGGCTACACCTTC. Amino acid sequence: CAIMTGGIGYTF.